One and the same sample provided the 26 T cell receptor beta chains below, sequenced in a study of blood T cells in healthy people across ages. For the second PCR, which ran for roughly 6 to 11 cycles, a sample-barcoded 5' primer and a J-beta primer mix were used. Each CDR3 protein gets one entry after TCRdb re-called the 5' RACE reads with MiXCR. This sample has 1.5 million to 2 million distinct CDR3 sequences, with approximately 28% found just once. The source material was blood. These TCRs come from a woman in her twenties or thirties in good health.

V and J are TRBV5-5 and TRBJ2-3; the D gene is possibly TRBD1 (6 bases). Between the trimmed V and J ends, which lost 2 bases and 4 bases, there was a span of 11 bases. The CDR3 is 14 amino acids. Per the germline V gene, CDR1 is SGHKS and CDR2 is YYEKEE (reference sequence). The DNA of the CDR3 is TGTGCCAGCAGCTTTCGGGACACAGCAGATACGCAGTATTTT. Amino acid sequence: CASSFRDTADTQYF.

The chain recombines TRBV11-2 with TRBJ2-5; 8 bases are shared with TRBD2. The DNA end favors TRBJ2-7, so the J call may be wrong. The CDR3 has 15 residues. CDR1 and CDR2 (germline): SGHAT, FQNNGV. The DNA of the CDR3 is TGTGCCAGCAGCTTAGACGGGAGGGCCCGGTACGAGCAGTACTTC. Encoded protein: CASSLDGRARYEQYF.

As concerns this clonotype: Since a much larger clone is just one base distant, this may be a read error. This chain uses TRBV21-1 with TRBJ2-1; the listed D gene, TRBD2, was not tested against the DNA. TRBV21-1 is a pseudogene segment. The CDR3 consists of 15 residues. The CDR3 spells CASSKGTSGSNEQFF. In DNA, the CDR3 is TGTGCCAGCAGCAAAGGGACTAGCGGGAGCAATGAGCAGTTCTTC.

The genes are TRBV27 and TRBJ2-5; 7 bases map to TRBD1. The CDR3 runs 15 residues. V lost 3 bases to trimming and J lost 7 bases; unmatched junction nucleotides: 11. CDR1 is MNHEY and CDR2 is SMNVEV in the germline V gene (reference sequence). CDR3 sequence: CASSLSETGQGTQYF. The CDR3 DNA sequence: TGTGCCAGCAGTTTGTCCGAGACAGGGCAGGGGACCCAGTACTTC.

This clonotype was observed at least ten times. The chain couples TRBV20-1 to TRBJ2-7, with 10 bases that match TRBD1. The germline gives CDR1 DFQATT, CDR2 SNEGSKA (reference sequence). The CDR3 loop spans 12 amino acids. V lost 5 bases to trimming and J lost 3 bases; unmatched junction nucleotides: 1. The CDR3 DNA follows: TGCAGTGCTCGGACAGGGGGCTACGAGCAGTACTTC. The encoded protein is CSARTGGYEQYF.

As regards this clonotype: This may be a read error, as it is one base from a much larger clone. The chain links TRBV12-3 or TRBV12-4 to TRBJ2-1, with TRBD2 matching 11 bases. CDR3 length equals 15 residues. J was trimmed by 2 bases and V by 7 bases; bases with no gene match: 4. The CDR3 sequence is CASMTSGVPYNEQFF. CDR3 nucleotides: TGTGCCAGCATGACTAGCGGGGTCCCCTACAATGAGCAGTTCTTC.

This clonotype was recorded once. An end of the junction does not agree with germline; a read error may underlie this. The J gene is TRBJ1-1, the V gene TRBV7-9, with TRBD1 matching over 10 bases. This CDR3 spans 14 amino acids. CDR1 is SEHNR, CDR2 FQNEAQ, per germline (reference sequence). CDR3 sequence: CAISWGQGRTEAFF. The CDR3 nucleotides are TGTGCCATCAGCTGGGGACAGGGGAGGACTGAAGCTTTCTTT.

This CDR3 reads CAAWLGAGTEAFF. The CDR3 bases are TGTGCCGCCTGGCTGGGGGCTGGCACTGAAGCTTTCTTT. The genes are TRBV6-2 or TRBV6-3 and TRBJ1-1; maybe TRBD1 (6 bases). The CDR3 has 13 amino acids. V lost 11 bases, J lost 4 bases, and 17 bases lay in between. Germline CDR1 and CDR2: MNHEY and SVGEGT.

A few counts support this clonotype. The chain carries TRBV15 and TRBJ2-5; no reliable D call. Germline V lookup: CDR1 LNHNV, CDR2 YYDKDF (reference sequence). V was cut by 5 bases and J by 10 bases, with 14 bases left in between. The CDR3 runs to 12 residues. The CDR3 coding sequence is TGTGCCACCAGCGGTCCTAGTGGAGACCAGTACTTC. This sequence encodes CATSGPSGDQYF.

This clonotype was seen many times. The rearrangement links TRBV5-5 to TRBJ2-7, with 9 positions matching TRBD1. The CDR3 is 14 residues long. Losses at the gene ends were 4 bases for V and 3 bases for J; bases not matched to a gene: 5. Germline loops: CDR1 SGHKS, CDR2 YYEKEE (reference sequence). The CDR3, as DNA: TGTGCCAGCAGCCGACAGGGGGTGAACTACGAGCAGTACTTC. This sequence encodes CASSRQGVNYEQYF.

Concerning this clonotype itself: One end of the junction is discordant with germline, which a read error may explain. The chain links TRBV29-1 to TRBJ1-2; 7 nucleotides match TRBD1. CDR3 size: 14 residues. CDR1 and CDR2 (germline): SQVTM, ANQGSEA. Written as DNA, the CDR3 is TGCGGCGTCGAAGGAGGTCAGGGGGGCTATGGCTACACCTTC. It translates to CGVEGGQGGYGYTF.

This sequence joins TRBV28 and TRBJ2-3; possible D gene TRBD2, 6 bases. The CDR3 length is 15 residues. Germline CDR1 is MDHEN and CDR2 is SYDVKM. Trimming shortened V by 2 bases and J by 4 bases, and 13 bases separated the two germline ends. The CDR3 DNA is TGTGCCAGCAGTTTAGGTAGCGGATGGGCAGATACGCAGTATTTT. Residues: CASSLGSGWADTQYF.

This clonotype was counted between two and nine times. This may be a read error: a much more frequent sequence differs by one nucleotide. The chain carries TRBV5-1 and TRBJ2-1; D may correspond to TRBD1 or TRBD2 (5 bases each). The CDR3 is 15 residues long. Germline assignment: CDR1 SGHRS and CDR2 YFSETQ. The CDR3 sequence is CASSLGGTSYSEQFF. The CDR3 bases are TGCGCCAGCAGCTTAGGTGGGACCTCCTACAGTGAGCAGTTCTTC.

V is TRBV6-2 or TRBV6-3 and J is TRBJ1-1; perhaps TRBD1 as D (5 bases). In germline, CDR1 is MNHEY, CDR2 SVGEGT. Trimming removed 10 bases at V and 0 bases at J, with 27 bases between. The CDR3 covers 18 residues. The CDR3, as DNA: TGTGCCAACACCTGGAGAGTCTCGGGACTAGAAATGAACACTGAAGCTTTCTTT. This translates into CANTWRVSGLEMNTEAFF.

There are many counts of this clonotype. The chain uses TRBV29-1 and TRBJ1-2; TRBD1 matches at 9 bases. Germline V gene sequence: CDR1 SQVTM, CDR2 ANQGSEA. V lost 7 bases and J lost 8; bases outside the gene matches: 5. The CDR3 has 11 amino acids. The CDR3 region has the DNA TGCAGCGAGAGGACAGGGGACGGCTACACCTTC. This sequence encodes CSERTGDGYTF.

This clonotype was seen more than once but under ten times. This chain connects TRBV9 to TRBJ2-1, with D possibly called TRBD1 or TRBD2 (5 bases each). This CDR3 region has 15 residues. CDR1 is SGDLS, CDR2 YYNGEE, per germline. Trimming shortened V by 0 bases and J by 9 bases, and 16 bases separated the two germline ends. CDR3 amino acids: CASSVADRGRGEQFF. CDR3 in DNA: TGTGCCAGCAGCGTAGCCGACCGGGGCCGGGGTGAGCAGTTCTTC.

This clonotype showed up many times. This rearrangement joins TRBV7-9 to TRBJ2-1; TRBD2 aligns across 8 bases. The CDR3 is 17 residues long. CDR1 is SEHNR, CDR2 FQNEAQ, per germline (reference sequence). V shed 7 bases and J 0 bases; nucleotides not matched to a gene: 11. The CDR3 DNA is TGTGCCAGCAAGTGGAGTGGGGCGGGGGGCTCCTACAATGAGCAGTTCTTC. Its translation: CASKWSGAGGSYNEQFF.

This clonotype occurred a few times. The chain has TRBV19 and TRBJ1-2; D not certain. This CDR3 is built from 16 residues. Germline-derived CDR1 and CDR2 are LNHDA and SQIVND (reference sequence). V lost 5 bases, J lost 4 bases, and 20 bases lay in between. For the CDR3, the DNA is TGTGCCAGTAGTTTCTCCTTCGGGGTCAAGAGCTATGGCTACACCTTC. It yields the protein CASSFSFGVKSYGYTF. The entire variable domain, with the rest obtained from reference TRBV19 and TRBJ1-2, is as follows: DGGITQSPKYLFRKEGQNVTLSCEQNLNHDAMYWYRQDPGQGLRLIYYSQIVNDFQKGDIAEGYSVSREKKESFPLTVTSAQKNPTAFYLCASSFSFGVKSYGYTFGSGTRLTVV.

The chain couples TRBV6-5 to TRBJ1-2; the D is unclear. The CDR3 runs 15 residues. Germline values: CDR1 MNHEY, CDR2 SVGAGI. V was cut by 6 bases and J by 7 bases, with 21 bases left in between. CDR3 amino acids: CASRVTQEAGLGYTF. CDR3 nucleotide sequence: TGTGCCAGCAGAGTTACGCAGGAGGCAGGCCTTGGCTACACCTTC.

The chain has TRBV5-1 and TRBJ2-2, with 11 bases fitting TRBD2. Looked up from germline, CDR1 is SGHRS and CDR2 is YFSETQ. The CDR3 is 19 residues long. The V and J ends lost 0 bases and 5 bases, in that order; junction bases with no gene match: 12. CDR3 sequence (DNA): TGCGCCAGCAGCTTGGCCGGGACTAGCGGTCAAAAACGGACCGGGGAGCTGTTTTTT. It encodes CASSLAGTSGQKRTGELFF.

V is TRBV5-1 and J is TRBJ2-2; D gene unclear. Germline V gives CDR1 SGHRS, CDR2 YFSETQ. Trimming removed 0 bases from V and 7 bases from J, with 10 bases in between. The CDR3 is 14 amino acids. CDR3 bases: TGCGCCAGCAGCTTGGAAAGTATGGGCGGGGAGCTGTTTTTT. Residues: CASSLESMGGELFF.

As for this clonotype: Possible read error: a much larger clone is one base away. The CDR3 is CSGGLAESNEQFF. The CDR3 coding sequence is TGCAGCGGTGGACTAGCGGAATCCAATGAGCAGTTCTTC. The rearrangement links TRBV29-1 to TRBJ2-1; 10 positions match TRBD2. V lost 7 bases, J lost 6 bases, and 6 bases stayed unmatched. The CDR3 has 13 residues. CDR1 and CDR2 from the germline V gene are SQVTM and ANQGSEA.

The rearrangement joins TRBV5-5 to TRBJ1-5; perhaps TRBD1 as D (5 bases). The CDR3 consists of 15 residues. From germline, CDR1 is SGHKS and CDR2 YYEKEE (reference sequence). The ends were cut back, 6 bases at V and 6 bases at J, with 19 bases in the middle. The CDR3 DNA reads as TGTGCCAGCACTCCCCGGGGGGGGGAAGGTCAGCCCCAGCATTTT. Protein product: CASTPRGGEGQPQHF.

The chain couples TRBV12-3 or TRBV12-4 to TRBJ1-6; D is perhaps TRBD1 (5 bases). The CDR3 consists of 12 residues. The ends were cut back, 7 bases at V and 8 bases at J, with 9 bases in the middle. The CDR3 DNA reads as TGTGCCAGCACCTCGGGGGATTCACCCCTCCACTTT. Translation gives CASTSGDSPLHF.

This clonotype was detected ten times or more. CDR3 sequence: CASSPDLYEQYF. CDR3 nucleotides: TGTGCCAGCAGCCCAGACCTCTACGAGCAGTACTTC. The chain recombines TRBV7-2 with TRBJ2-7; no firm D call. With 5 bases removed from V and 3 bases from J, the gap between germline ends came to 8 bases. Germline CDR1 reads SGHTA; CDR2 reads FQGNSA. This CDR3 has 12 residues.

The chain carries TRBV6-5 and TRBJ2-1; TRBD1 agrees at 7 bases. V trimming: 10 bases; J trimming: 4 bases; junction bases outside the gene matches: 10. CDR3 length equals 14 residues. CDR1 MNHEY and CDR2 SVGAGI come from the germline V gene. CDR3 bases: TGTGCCAACACGCAGGGACAGAGGTACAATGAGCAGTTCTTC. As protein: CANTQGQRYNEQFF.